This T cell receptor beta chain was sequenced for a study of molecular identifiers for immune sequencing clone quantification. Germline CDR1 is SQVTM and CDR2 is ANQGSEA. The CDR3 is 15 residues long. V shed 4 bases and J shed 2 bases, with 18 bases lying between them. Each CDR3 protein is one row after TCRdb ran MiXCR on the PCR reads. In the table there are about 640,000 distinct CDR3 sequences, just under 20% of which are singletons. The TCR originated in a human donor in good health. Some libraries in this study had Jurkat cell RNA spiked in. J is TRBJ2-7 and V is TRBV29-1; D is perhaps TRBD1 (5 bases). Material for sequencing was naive CD8+ T cells from blood, with Jurkat cell RNA spiked in. Noted subset: FACS-sorted CD8+CD4-CCR7+CD45RA+ naive T cells. The CDR3 sequence is CSVVGAGDRAYEQYF. Here the CDR3 DNA reads TGCAGCGTTGTAGGGGCCGGAGATAGAGCCTACGAGCAGTACTTC.